The 2 T cell receptor beta chains reported below all come from one sample, sequenced in a study of T-cell reconstitution after alpha-beta-depleted transplantation in children. As it was prepared, the TCRbeta library received unique molecular identifiers. TCRdb processed the PCR reads anew with MiXCR; each CDR3 protein has one entry. The sample has 490,000 or so distinct CDR3 sequences; around 13% are singletons. The sample in question was PBMCs from the stem cell graft donor, obtained from the stem cell graft. These receptors all stem from a human donor who donated a stem cell graft to a child with combined immunodeficiency.

This clonotype was counted ten times or more. The chain links TRBV12-3 or TRBV12-4 to TRBJ2-3; D perhaps matches TRBD2 (5 bases). This CDR3 is 12 amino acids long. Trimming stripped 6 bases from V and 11 bases from J, with 15 bases between. CDR3 bases: TGTGCCAGCAGCCGGTCCGCTCGGGGGCAGTATTTT. Amino acids: CASSRSARGQYF.

The chain has TRBV4-3 and TRBJ2-5; D remains ambiguous. The ends were cut back, 1 base at V and 5 bases at J, with 8 bases in the middle. The germline V gene encodes CDR1 LGHNA and CDR2 YSLEER. The CDR3 length is 13 residues. CDR3 amino acids: CASSQATWETQYF. CDR3 DNA: TGCGCCAGCAGCCAAGCGACCTGGGAGACCCAGTACTTC.